Each of the 10 T cell receptor beta chains below was sequenced from the same sample in a study of T cell responses to AZD1222 COVID-19 vaccine. Assay used: immunoSEQ multiplex PCR; TCRdb lists only in-frame clones, some missing. The data contain more than 150,000 clones, around 87% of them singletons. Sample: peripheral blood, taken on day 0 of MenACWY control vaccination. Every receptor here comes from an adult in good health.

The chain employs TRBV24-1 and TRBJ2-7, with D hard to call. The CDR3 is 15 amino acids. Looked up from germline, CDR1 is KGHDR and CDR2 is SFDVKD. Between the trimmed V and J ends, which lost 6 bases and 0 bases, there was a span of 14 bases. In DNA form, the CDR3 reads TGTGCCACCAGTTCTACCCGCACGAACTCCTACGAGCAGTACTTC. Translation gives CATSSTRTNSYEQYF.

The V call is TRBV3-1 (or the pseudogene TRBV3-2), the J call TRBJ2-1, with D tentatively TRBD1 or TRBD2 (5 bases each). The CDR3 contains 12 residues. Trimming cost V 9 bases and J 8 bases, with 14 bases left between them. The V gene's germline CDR1 is LGHDT and CDR2 YNNKEL (reference sequence). The CDR3 sequence: CARNGGKDEQFF. In DNA form, the CDR3 reads TGTGCCAGAAATGGGGGTAAGGATGAGCAGTTCTTC.

The chain joins TRBV24-1 to TRBJ2-3; 8 bases line up with TRBD2. CDR1 KGHDR and CDR2 SFDVKD come from the germline V gene. The length of the CDR3 is 16 residues. V dropped 1 base and J dropped 4; count of bases not matched to a gene: 6. This CDR3 is CATSDFKRGRADTQYF. Here the CDR3 DNA reads TGTGCCACCAGTGATTTCAAGCGGGGGCGGGCAGATACGCAGTATTTT.

DNA of the CDR3: TGTGCCAGCAGTTTGAGACGGGGAACGGCAGATACGCAGTATTTT. This translates into CASSLRRGTADTQYF. The chain couples TRBV28 to TRBJ2-3, with a weak D call TRBD2 (5 bases). Trimming pared 3 bases from V and 4 bases from J, leaving 14 bases between. This CDR3 has 15 amino acids. Per the germline V gene, CDR1 is MDHEN and CDR2 is SYDVKM.

This rearrangement joins TRBV18 to TRBJ2-5; perhaps TRBD1 as D (5 bases). V gave up 4 bases and J gave up 1 base, with 10 bases separating them. This CDR3 region has 14 residues. Per germline, CDR1 KGHSH and CDR2 LQKENI. CDR3 DNA sequence: TGTGCCAGCTCACGACAGTCCTCCCAAGAGACCCAGTACTTC. Encoded protein: CASSRQSSQETQYF.

The chain links TRBV4-2 to TRBJ2-7, with D possibly being TRBD1 (5 bases). Germline CDR1 reads LGHNA; CDR2 reads YNFKEQ. V dropped 1 base and J dropped 1 base, with 11 bases sitting between them. The CDR3 sequence is 15 residues long. CDR3 nucleotides: TGTGCCAGCAGCCAAGGGGGTCCAGGGTCCTACGAGCAGTACTTC. Its translation: CASSQGGPGSYEQYF.

The genes are TRBV6-5 and TRBJ2-7, with 9 bases that match TRBD1. V trimming: 5 bases; J trimming: 2 bases; junction bases outside the gene matches: 7. Germline loops: CDR1 MNHEY, CDR2 SVGAGI. The CDR3 runs 15 residues. CDR3 nucleotides: TGTGCCAGCAGTCAGGACAGGGGCCGGCCCTACGAGCAGTACTTC. This translates into CASSQDRGRPYEQYF.

The chain carries TRBV24-1 and TRBJ2-5; 7 bases match TRBD1. V lost 9 bases, J lost 0 bases, and 6 bases stayed unmatched. Per the germline V gene, CDR1 is KGHDR and CDR2 is SFDVKD. The CDR3 loop spans 14 amino acids. DNA for the CDR3: TGTGCCACCGGGACAGTGGGGAACCAAGAGACCCAGTACTTC. Its translation is CATGTVGNQETQYF.

This rearrangement joins TRBV6-5 to TRBJ1-1; D may be TRBD1 (5 bases). This CDR3 contains 16 residues. The germline V and J ends were trimmed by 4 bases and 3 bases, with 18 bases remaining between them. The germline V gene has CDR1 MNHEY and CDR2 SVGAGI. In nucleotides, the CDR3 is TGTGCCAGCAGTTTTTTTCTTCCTCAGGGTGACACTGAAGCTTTCTTT. Translated: CASSFFLPQGDTEAFF.

The CDR3 nucleotides read TGTGCCAGCAGCGGCGGGACAGGGTGGACCGGGGAGCTGTTTTTT. Protein product: CASSGGTGWTGELFF. J is TRBJ2-2 and V is TRBV9; TRBD1 agrees at 9 bases. CDR3 length: 15 residues. Germline trimming cut 3 bases from V and 5 bases from J; bases unmatched to any gene: 5. CDR1 is SGDLS and CDR2 is YYNGEE in the germline V gene.